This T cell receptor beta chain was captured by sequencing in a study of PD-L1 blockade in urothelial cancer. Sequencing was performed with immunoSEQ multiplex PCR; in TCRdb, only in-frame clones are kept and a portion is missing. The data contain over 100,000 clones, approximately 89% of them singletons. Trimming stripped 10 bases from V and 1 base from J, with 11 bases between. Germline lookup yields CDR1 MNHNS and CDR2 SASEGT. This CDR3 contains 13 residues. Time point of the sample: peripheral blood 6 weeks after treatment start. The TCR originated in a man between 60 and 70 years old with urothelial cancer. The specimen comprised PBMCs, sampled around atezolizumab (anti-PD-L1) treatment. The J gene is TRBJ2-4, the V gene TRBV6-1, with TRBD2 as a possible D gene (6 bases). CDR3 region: CAISGRAKNIQYF. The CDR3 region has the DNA TGTGCCATATCAGGGAGGGCCAAAAACATTCAGTACTTC.